One sample yielded the 26 T cell receptor beta chains listed below, sequenced in a study of CD8+ T cells in alopecia areata (dated 2018 in TCRdb). Libraries were built with the immunoSEQ multiplex PCR assay. For TCR sequencing, RNA was extracted from every sample and reverse transcribed into cDNA to serve as template. The table comes from immuneACCESS by way of TCRdb, which keeps in-frame sequences with V and J called. Part of the clones is missing from these tables; in studies checked, under half for an unresolved V gene and the rest for unknown reasons. In this sample the table shows about 110,000 clones, approximately 63% of which occur a single time. The ten most abundant clones make up 20% to 25% of the sample. The material sequenced was CD8+ T cells sorted from blood. The receptors stem from a human donor in good health.

This clone was counted between two and nine times. This chain connects TRBV7-8 to TRBJ2-3, with D maybe TRBD1 (6 bases). The germline CDR1 and CDR2 sequences are SGHVS and FQNEAQ. The V end was cut by 0 bases, the J end by 1 base, with 8 bases between. CDR3 size: 15 residues. The chain's CDR3 is CASSLAGHRTDTQYF. The DNA of the CDR3 is TGTGCCAGCAGCTTAGCGGGACACCGCACAGATACGCAGTATTTT.

This clone was picked up a small number of times. This chain uses TRBV29-1 with TRBJ2-1, with no clear D. Between the trimmed V and J ends, which lost 5 bases and 7 bases, there was a span of 12 bases. Germline values: CDR1 SQVTM, CDR2 ANQGSEA. CDR3 length: 12 amino acids. The CDR3 sequence: CSVPLQRNEQFF. CDR3 nucleotide sequence: TGCAGCGTTCCTTTACAGAGAAATGAGCAGTTCTTC.

V gene TRBV7-9 combines with J gene TRBJ1-6; D unresolved. The V gene lost 5 bases and the J gene lost 0 bases, with 17 bases spanning the gap. The germline V gene encodes CDR1 SEHNR and CDR2 FQNEAQ (reference sequence). The CDR3 totals 18 residues. CDR3 residues: CASSPPGLGLSYNSPLHF. DNA of the CDR3: TGTGCCAGCAGCCCACCCGGACTCGGCCTCTCCTATAATTCACCCCTCCACTTT.

This clone was seen repeatedly, ten times or more. V and J are TRBV5-6 and TRBJ1-2; 8 bases are shared with TRBD1. This CDR3 has 18 residues. Germline V gene sequence: CDR1 SGHDT, CDR2 YYEEEE. V was clipped by 0 bases and J by 3 bases; unmatched bases: 13. CDR3 region: CASSLGGGTGQGHYGYTF. The CDR3, as DNA: TGTGCCAGCAGCTTGGGAGGTGGGACCGGACAGGGACACTATGGCTACACCTTC.

This clone appeared a few times. This chain connects TRBV7-8 to TRBJ2-1; TRBD2 aligns across 7 bases. This CDR3 is built from 13 residues. CDR1 is SGHVS, CDR2 FQNEAQ, per germline. V was pared by 7 bases and J by 8 bases, with 8 bases of the junction left unmatched. The CDR3 loop reads CASTPRLADEQFF. Written as DNA, the CDR3 is TGTGCCAGCACCCCTCGACTAGCCGATGAGCAGTTCTTC.

This rearrangement joins TRBV6-5 to TRBJ1-1; the D gene is possibly TRBD1 (5 bases). Trimming cost V 6 bases and J 4 bases, with 15 bases left between them. This CDR3 has 14 residues. The germline gives CDR1 MNHEY, CDR2 SVGAGI. CDR3 residues: CASRGLWTGTEAFF. As DNA, the CDR3 is TGTGCCAGCAGGGGGCTCTGGACGGGCACTGAAGCTTTCTTT.

This clone was seen only a few times. The rearrangement links TRBV6-5 to TRBJ1-2, with D tentatively TRBD1 (5 bases). Germline V lookup: CDR1 MNHEY, CDR2 SVGAGI. V was shortened by 10 bases and J by 4 bases, with 19 bases between the two germline ends. The CDR3 has 14 amino acids. The CDR3 protein is CATSRSPGLYGYTF. The CDR3 nucleotides read TGTGCCACCTCTAGGTCCCCGGGACTCTATGGCTACACCTTC.

The CDR3 here is CASSLGGGPYEQYF. CDR3 sequence (DNA): TGTGCCAGCAGCTTGGGGGGCGGACCCTACGAGCAGTACTTC. The chain recombines TRBV5-6 with TRBJ2-7; TRBD1 might be the D (5 bases). Germline V lookup: CDR1 SGHDT, CDR2 YYEEEE. Trimming stripped 0 bases from V and 2 bases from J, with 9 bases between. CDR3 length: 14 amino acids.

CDR3 in DNA: TGTGCCAGCAGCTTAGAACGGGACGGGCCAAGGGCCGGGGAGCTGTTTTTT. Amino acid sequence: CASSLERDGPRAGELFF. The chain couples TRBV7-3 to TRBJ2-2; D is perhaps TRBD1 or TRBD2 (5 bases each). Trimming cost V 2 bases and J 6 bases, with 19 bases left between them. There are 17 residues in the CDR3. CDR1 is SGHTA, CDR2 FQGTGA, per germline.

The CDR3 DNA sequence: TGTGCCTGGAGTGACGGCACCTCCTACGAGCAGTACTTC. As protein: CAWSDGTSYEQYF. V is TRBV30 and J is TRBJ2-7; D call uncertain. The CDR3 has 13 residues. Germline V gives CDR1 GTSNPN, CDR2 SVGIG (reference sequence). The V end was cut by 1 base, the J end by 0 bases, with 7 bases between. The full variable domain, completed using reference TRBV30 and TRBJ2-7, is SQTIHQWPATLVQPVGSPLSLECTVEGTSNPNLYWYRQAAGRGLQLLFYSVGIGQISSEVPQNLSASRPQDRQFILSSKKLLLSDSGFYLCAWSDGTSYEQYFGPGTRLTVT.

The chain links TRBV15 to TRBJ2-4, with a tentative D call TRBD1 (6 bases). Trimming removed 1 base at V and 15 bases at J, with 22 bases between. The CDR3 sequence is 15 residues long. Per the germline V gene, CDR1 is LNHNV and CDR2 is YYDKDF (reference sequence). The CDR3 protein is CATSRGETGTAGAYF. DNA for the CDR3: TGTGCCACCAGCAGAGGAGAGACAGGCACTGCTGGGGCGTACTTC.

This clone came up a few times. This chain connects TRBV4-3 to TRBJ1-6; unclear D gene. V lost 0 bases and J lost 12, with 18 bases in between. The CDR3 consists of 16 residues. Germline CDR1 is LGHNA and CDR2 is YSLEER. CDR3: CASSQEGVSSRLPLHF. In nucleotides, the CDR3 is TGCGCCAGCAGCCAAGAGGGTGTTTCCTCGCGACTACCCCTCCACTTT.

In this sample, this clone turned up a few times. The chain has TRBV7-2 and TRBJ2-5; no definite D call. Germline V CDR1 and CDR2: SGHTA, FQGNSA. The CDR3 is 14 amino acids. V shed 0 bases and J shed 1 base, with 6 bases lying between them. CDR3 in amino acids: CASSLAGFQETQYF. CDR3 nucleotide sequence: TGTGCCAGCAGCTTAGCGGGTTTCCAAGAGACCCAGTACTTC.

In its sample, this clone is medium-sized. The chain combines TRBV21-1 with TRBJ2-2; the DNA was not compared with TRBD1, the D call given in the table. TRBV21-1 is given as a pseudogene. CDR3 length: 15 residues. As DNA, the CDR3 is TGTGCCAGCCGGGACAGGGGACATAGAACCGGGGAGCTGTTTTTT. Its translation: CASRDRGHRTGELFF.

This clone was seen repeatedly, ten times or more. This chain links TRBV15 with TRBJ2-2; D may be TRBD1 (5 bases). The V end lost 2 bases, the J end lost 6 bases, and 13 bases lay between the germline ends. This CDR3 comprises 15 residues. Germline V gene data show CDR1 as LNHNV and CDR2 as YYDKDF (reference sequence). The CDR3 DNA reads as TGTGCCACCAGCAGAAAACAGGAATACGCCGGGGAGCTGTTTTTT. This gives the protein CATSRKQEYAGELFF.

The chain recombines TRBV7-2 with TRBJ2-7; 7 bases fit TRBD2. Germline loops: CDR1 SGHTA, CDR2 FQGNSA. V lost 4 bases to trimming and J lost 2 bases; unmatched junction nucleotides: 11. This CDR3 spans 16 amino acids. The chain's CDR3 is CASSYLWASGPYEQYF. The CDR3 DNA sequence: TGTGCCAGCAGCTACCTCTGGGCTAGCGGCCCCTACGAGCAGTACTTC.

V usage is TRBV13 and J usage is TRBJ2-1; 8 bases line up with TRBD2. The CDR3 consists of 16 residues. J lost 8 bases, V lost 5 bases, and 14 bases had no gene match. Looked up from germline, CDR1 is PRHDT and CDR2 is FYEKMQ (reference sequence). The CDR3 sequence: CASSPLTGTSGDEQFF. CDR3 bases: TGTGCCAGCAGCCCACTGACCGGGACTAGTGGGGATGAGCAGTTCTTC.

V gene TRBV2 combines with J gene TRBJ1-3; D remains ambiguous. CDR3 length equals 13 residues. Per germline, CDR1 SNHLY and CDR2 FYNNEI. Trimming removed 3 bases at V and 0 bases at J, with 3 bases between. CDR3 sequence (DNA): TGTGCCAGCAGTGACTCCTCTGGAAACACCATATATTTT. Its protein is CASSDSSGNTIYF. The variable domain in full, completed from reference TRBV2 and TRBJ1-3, reads EPEVTQTPSHQVTQMGQEVILRCVPISNHLYFYWYRQILGQKVEFLVSFYNNEISEKSEIFDDQFSVERPDGSNFTLKIRSTKLEDSAMYFCASSDSSGNTIYFGEGSWLTVV.

In its sample, this clone was seen a few times. CDR3 in DNA: TGTGCCAGCAGTGTAGCGGGGGGGCAAGAGACCCAGTACTTC. Translation gives CASSVAGGQETQYF. The genes are TRBV25-1 and TRBJ2-5; 11 bases are shared with TRBD2. The CDR3 contains 14 residues. V lost 4 bases to trimming and J lost 2 bases; unmatched junction nucleotides: 0. From germline, CDR1 is MGHDK and CDR2 SYGVNS.

This chain connects TRBV4-3 to TRBJ1-2, with D possibly TRBD1 on 5 matching bases. The CDR3 has 17 amino acids. Germline V CDR1 and CDR2: LGHNA, YSLEER. V shed 1 base and J shed 1 base, with 16 bases lying between them. CDR3: CASSQVLLGAGNYGYTF. The CDR3 region has the DNA TGCGCCAGCAGCCAAGTTCTGCTAGGGGCAGGTAACTATGGCTACACCTTC.

The table lists this clone with a count of one. This chain uses TRBV15 with TRBJ1-6; D call uncertain. V was clipped by 0 bases and J by 3 bases, with 12 bases between them. Per germline, CDR1 LNHNV and CDR2 YYDKDF (reference sequence). This CDR3 region has 17 residues. In DNA form, the CDR3 reads TGTGCCACCAGCAGAGATCTCGGCAGCAACTATAATTCACCCCTCCACTTT. Amino acid sequence: CATSRDLGSNYNSPLHF.

V is TRBV7-6 and J is TRBJ2-1; D might be TRBD1 (5 bases). This CDR3 region has 18 residues. V was clipped by 4 bases and J by 1 base, with 20 bases between them. CDR1 is SGHVS, CDR2 FNYEAQ, per germline. The CDR3 sequence is CASSSNSAGIGSYNEQFF. CDR3 DNA: TGTGCCAGCAGCTCCAACTCCGCAGGGATCGGATCCTACAATGAGCAGTTCTTC. Based on the CDR3 plus reference TRBV7-6 and TRBJ2-1, the full variable domain is GAGVSQSPRYKVTKRGQDVALRCDPISGHVSLYWYRQALGQGPEFLTYFNYEAQQDKSGLPNDRFSAERPEGSISTLTIQRTEQRDSAMYRCASSSNSAGIGSYNEQFFGPGTRLTVL.

The CDR3 DNA sequence: TGCAGCGTTGTCCAGATTGGCACTGAAGCTTTCTTT. Its protein is CSVVQIGTEAFF. The gene calls are TRBV29-1 and TRBJ1-1; no reliable D call. There are 12 residues in the CDR3. Germline CDR1 SQVTM, CDR2 ANQGSEA. Trimming pared 4 bases from V and 4 bases from J, leaving 10 bases between.

The chain combines TRBV6-5 with TRBJ2-3; D remains unclear. CDR3 length: 15 residues. Germline CDR1 and CDR2: MNHEY and SVGAGI. The V end lost 5 bases, the J end lost 4 bases, and 16 bases lay between the germline ends. The CDR3 DNA reads TGTGCCAGCAGTGTTGGTATGGGTAGTGCAGATACGCAGTATTTT. Its translation is CASSVGMGSADTQYF.

The chain links TRBV13 to TRBJ1-1, with TRBD1 matching 8 bases. CDR1 and CDR2 (germline): PRHDT, FYEKMQ (reference sequence). This CDR3 is built from 15 residues. Losses at the gene ends were 9 bases for V and 4 bases for J; bases not matched to a gene: 13. This CDR3 is CASQALRQGSTEAFF. CDR3 coding DNA: TGTGCCAGTCAGGCTCTCAGACAGGGGAGCACTGAAGCTTTCTTT.

The DNA of the CDR3 is TGTGCCAGCAGCTTCACTAGCGGGGGGCGGCAGACCCAGTACTTC. Translated: CASSFTSGGRQTQYF. J is TRBJ2-5 and V is TRBV7-6, with 12 bases that match TRBD2. Germline lookup yields CDR1 SGHVS and CDR2 FNYEAQ. The J segment lost 6 bases and the V segment lost 3 bases, leaving 5 bases of the junction unmatched. This CDR3 spans 15 amino acids.